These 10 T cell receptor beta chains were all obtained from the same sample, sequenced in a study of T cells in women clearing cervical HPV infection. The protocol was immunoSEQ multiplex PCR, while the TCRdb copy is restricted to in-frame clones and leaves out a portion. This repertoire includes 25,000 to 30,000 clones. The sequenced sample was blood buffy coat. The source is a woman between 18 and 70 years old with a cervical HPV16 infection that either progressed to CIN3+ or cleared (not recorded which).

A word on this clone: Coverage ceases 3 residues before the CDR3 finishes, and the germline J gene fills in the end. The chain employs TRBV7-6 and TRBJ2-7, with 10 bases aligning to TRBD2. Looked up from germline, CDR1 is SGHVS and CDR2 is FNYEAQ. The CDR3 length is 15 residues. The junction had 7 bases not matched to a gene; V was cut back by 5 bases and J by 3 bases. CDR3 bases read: TGTGCCAGCAGCCCCGGACTAGCGGCCGTCTACGAG. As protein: CASSPGLAAVYE. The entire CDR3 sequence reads CASSPGLAAVYEQYF.

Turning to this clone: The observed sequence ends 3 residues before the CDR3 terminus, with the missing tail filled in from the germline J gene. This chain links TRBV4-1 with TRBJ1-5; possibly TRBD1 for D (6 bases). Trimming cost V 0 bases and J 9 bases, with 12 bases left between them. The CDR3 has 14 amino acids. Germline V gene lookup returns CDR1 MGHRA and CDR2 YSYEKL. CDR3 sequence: CASSQDLRGRPQHF. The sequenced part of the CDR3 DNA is TGCGCCAGCAGCCAAGACCTCAGGGGACGGCCC.

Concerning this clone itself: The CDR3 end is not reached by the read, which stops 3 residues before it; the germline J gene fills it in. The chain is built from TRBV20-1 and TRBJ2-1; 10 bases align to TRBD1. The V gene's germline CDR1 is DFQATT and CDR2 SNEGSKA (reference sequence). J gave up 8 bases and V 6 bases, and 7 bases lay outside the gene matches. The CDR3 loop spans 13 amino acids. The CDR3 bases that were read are TGCAGTGCCCCGGGACAGGGGTTCGATGAG. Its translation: CSAPGQGFDE. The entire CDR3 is CSAPGQGFDEQFF.

The part of the CDR3 DNA that was read is TGTGCCAGCAGCCCCGGCAGGGGCCAAGAGACC. This sequence encodes CASSPGRGQET. The full CDR3 reads CASSPGRGQETQYF. The chain uses TRBV7-3 and TRBJ2-5; maybe TRBD1 (6 bases). The read ends 3 residues shy of where the CDR3 ends; the end is completed using the germline J gene. The CDR3 has 14 residues. Trimming took 5 bases from V and 1 from J, leaving 11 bases between them. Per the germline V gene, CDR1 is SGHTA and CDR2 is FQGTGA.

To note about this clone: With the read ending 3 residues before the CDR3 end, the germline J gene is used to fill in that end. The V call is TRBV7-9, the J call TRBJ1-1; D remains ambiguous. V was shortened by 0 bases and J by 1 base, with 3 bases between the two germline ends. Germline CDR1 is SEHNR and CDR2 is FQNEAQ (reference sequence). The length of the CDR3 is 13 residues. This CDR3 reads CASSLARNTEAFF. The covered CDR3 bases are TGTGCCAGCAGCTTAGCCAGGAACACTGAA.

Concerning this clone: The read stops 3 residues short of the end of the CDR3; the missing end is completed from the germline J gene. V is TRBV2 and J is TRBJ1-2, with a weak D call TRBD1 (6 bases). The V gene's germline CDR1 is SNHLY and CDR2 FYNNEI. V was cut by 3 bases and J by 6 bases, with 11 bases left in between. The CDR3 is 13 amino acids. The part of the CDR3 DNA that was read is TGTGCCAGCAGTGAGGTTTCAGGGGATGGC. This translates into CASSEVSGDG. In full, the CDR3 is CASSEVSGDGYTF.

CDR3: CATHSRRDSFYGYTF. CDR3 DNA, as far as it was read: TGTGCCACCCACTCCCGCCGGGACAGCTTCTATGGC. The V call is TRBV19, the J call TRBJ1-2; 7 nucleotides agree with TRBD1. Read data end 3 residues before the CDR3 end; the end is taken from the germline J gene. Germline values: CDR1 LNHDA, CDR2 SQIVND (reference sequence). V was pared by 10 bases and J by 4 bases, with 15 bases of the junction left unmatched. The CDR3 covers 15 residues.

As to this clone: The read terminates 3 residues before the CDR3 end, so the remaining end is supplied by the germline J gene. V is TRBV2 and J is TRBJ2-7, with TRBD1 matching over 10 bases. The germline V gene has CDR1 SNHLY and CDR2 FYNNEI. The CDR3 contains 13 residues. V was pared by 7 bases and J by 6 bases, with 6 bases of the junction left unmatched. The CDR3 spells CASNPGQGTEQYF. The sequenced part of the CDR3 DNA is TGTGCCAGCAACCCGGGACAGGGGACCGAG.

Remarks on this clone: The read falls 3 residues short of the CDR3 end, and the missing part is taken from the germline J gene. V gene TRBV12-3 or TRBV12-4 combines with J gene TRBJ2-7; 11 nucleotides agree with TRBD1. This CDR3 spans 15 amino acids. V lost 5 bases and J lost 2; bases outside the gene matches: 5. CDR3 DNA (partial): TGTGCCAGCAGTCACGGACAGGGGGCCGCCTACGAG. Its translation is CASSHGQGAAYE. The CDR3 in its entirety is CASSHGQGAAYEQYF.

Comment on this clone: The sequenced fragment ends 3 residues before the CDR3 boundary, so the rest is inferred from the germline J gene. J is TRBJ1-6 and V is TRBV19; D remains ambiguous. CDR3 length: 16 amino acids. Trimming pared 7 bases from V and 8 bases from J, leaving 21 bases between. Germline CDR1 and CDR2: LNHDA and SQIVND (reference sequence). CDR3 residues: CASKKLGQVFHSPLHF. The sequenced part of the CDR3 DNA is TGTGCCAGTAAAAAGCTCGGCCAGGTATTTCATTCACCC.